The 6 T cell receptor beta chains presented below share a single source sample, sequenced in a study of blood T cell repertoires in COVID-19. Some clones are missing from TCRdb's copy, which holds only in-frame ones; the method was immunoSEQ multiplex PCR. This repertoire shows about 120,000 clones, around 90% found once; its top ten account for about 4%. Sequenced material: peripheral blood. The origin of the receptors is a woman aged 60-70 years with COVID-19, enrolled during active disease.

V gene TRBV7-2 combines with J gene TRBJ1-2; 8 bases align to TRBD1. The CDR3 extends over 15 amino acids. The germline V gene encodes CDR1 SGHTA and CDR2 FQGNSA. With 2 bases clipped from V and 3 bases from J, the junction kept 5 bases outside the gene matches. The CDR3 DNA reads TGTGCCAGCAGCTTACAGGGGGCGCGTGACTATGGCTACACCTTC. Residues: CASSLQGARDYGYTF.

The gene calls are TRBV6-2 or TRBV6-3 and TRBJ2-6; D gene ambiguous. V was cut by 6 bases and J by 0 bases, with 6 bases left in between. The CDR3 is 14 amino acids. The germline V gene has CDR1 MNHEY and CDR2 SVGEGT. The CDR3 nucleotides are TGTGCCAGCAGCCGGAGCTCTGGGGCCAACGTCCTGACTTTC. Its protein is CASSRSSGANVLTF.

This clone was observed a single time. Mismatch with germline at one junction end may stem from a read error. V and J are TRBV20-1 and TRBJ2-1, with a possible D match to TRBD2 (5 bases). The CDR3 runs to 11 residues. From germline, CDR1 is DFQATT and CDR2 SNEGSKA (reference sequence). Here the CDR3 reads CSAGDSDEQFF. The CDR3 DNA reads as TGCAGTGCTGGAGATAGCGATGAGCAGTTCTTC.

The V call is TRBV19, the J call TRBJ1-6; 8 nucleotides line up with TRBD1. The junction had 4 bases not matched to a gene; V was cut back by 3 bases and J by 3 bases. The CDR3 runs to 16 residues. Germline V CDR1 and CDR2: LNHDA, SQIVND (reference sequence). The CDR3 sequence: CASSISGGLYNSPLHF. DNA for the CDR3: TGTGCCAGTAGTATTTCAGGGGGCCTCTATAATTCACCCCTCCACTTT.

The chain employs TRBV5-1 and TRBJ2-2; maybe TRBD1 (5 bases). The CDR3 runs to 15 residues. Trimming pared 4 bases from V and 0 bases from J, leaving 10 bases between. Germline loops: CDR1 SGHRS, CDR2 YFSETQ. Here the CDR3 DNA reads TGCGCCAGCAGCCCTGGGGCGGCGAACACCGGGGAGCTGTTTTTT. It specifies CASSPGAANTGELFF. Full variable domain (outside the CDR3, taken from reference TRBV5-1 and TRBJ2-2): KAGVTQTPRYLIKTRGQQVTLSCSPISGHRSVSWYQQTPGQGLQFLFEYFSETQRNKGNFPGRFSGRQFSNSRSEMNVSTLELGDSALYLCASSPGAANTGELFFGEGSRLTVL.

The chain couples TRBV30 to TRBJ2-7; 7 bases are a match to TRBD1. The V gene's germline CDR1 is GTSNPN and CDR2 SVGIG (reference sequence). The CDR3 is 15 amino acids. Germline trimming cut 3 bases from V and 6 bases from J; bases unmatched to any gene: 14. Here the CDR3 reads CAWRGNRGIRIEQYF. The CDR3 nucleotides are TGTGCCTGGAGGGGAAACAGGGGTATACGTATCGAGCAGTACTTC.